Below are 17 T cell receptor beta chains sequenced from a single sample in a study of T cells in localized non-small cell lung cancer. Repertoires were generated with immunoSEQ multiplex PCR, while TCRdb's copy carries only in-frame clones and drops some. The data contain around 5,000 clones, approximately 32% of them singletons. The sample was lung tumor tissue, taken before any cancer treatment. The receptors here all came from a male donor older than 55 with stage III lung adenocarcinoma.

This clone is labeled medium-sized. CDR3 DNA sequence: TGTGCCAGCAGCCGGAGAAGTAGCAATCAGCCCCAGCATTTT. Its translation: CASSRRSSNQPQHF. V usage is TRBV11-3 and J usage is TRBJ1-5; D gene uncertain. V lost 5 bases, J lost 0 bases, and 8 bases lay in between. This CDR3 contains 14 residues. Germline lookup yields CDR1 SGHNT and CDR2 YENEEA.

This chain uses TRBV12-5 with TRBJ2-3; D uncertain. CDR3 length equals 13 residues. From germline, CDR1 is LGHNT and CDR2 FRNRAP. Trimming removed 2 bases at V and 8 bases at J, with 11 bases between. The CDR3 sequence is CASGLSSSGTQYF. CDR3 nucleotide sequence: TGTGCTAGTGGTTTGTCCAGCTCTGGTACGCAGTATTTT. The variable domain in full, completed from reference TRBV12-5 and TRBJ2-3, reads DARVTQTPRHKVTEMGQEVTMRCQPILGHNTVFWYRQTMMQGLELLAYFRNRAPLDDSGMPKDRFSAEMPDATLATLKIQPSEPRDSAVYFCASGLSSSGTQYFGPGTRLTVL.

This clone showed up just a few times. The CDR3 nucleotides are TGTGCCAGCAGCTTAGGGGTATCAAACTATGGCTACACCTTC. Translating it yields CASSLGVSNYGYTF. V and J are TRBV11-3 and TRBJ1-2; D not certain. The CDR3 covers 14 residues. Germline values: CDR1 SGHNT, CDR2 YENEEA. V lost 1 base and J 2 bases, leaving 8 bases between the germline ends. Full variable domain (remainder filled in from reference TRBV11-3 and TRBJ1-2): EAGVVQSPRYKIIEKKQPVAFWCNPISGHNTLYWYLQNLGQGPELLIRYENEEAVDDSQLPKDRFSAERLKGVDSTLKIQPAELGDSAVYLCASSLGVSNYGYTFGSGTRLTVV.

The CDR3 protein is CASSLRSFATNEKLFF. For the CDR3, the DNA is TGTGCCAGCAGCTTACGATCCTTTGCAACTAATGAAAAACTGTTTTTT. The chain joins TRBV9 to TRBJ1-4, with D hard to call. This CDR3 has 16 residues. Deletions cut 4 bases from V and 0 bases from J, with 13 bases between. Germline loops: CDR1 SGDLS, CDR2 YYNGEE.

By frequency in the sample, this clone is medium-sized. The chain combines TRBV28 with TRBJ1-1; no clear D gene. Between the trimmed V and J ends, which lost 6 bases and 0 bases, there was a span of 8 bases. Looked up from germline, CDR1 is MDHEN and CDR2 is SYDVKM. CDR3 length equals 13 residues. CDR3 residues: CASRGAVNTEAFF. The CDR3 region has the DNA TGTGCCAGCAGGGGAGCCGTGAACACTGAAGCTTTCTTT. Using reference TRBV28 and TRBJ1-1 for the parts outside the CDR3, the full variable domain is DVKVTQSSRYLVKRTGEKVFLECVQDMDHENMFWYRQDPGLGLRLIYFSYDVKMKEKGDIPEGYSVSREKKERFSLILESASTNQTSMYLCASRGAVNTEAFFGQGTRLTVV.

This clone is classed as hyperexpanded. This rearrangement joins TRBV11-3 to TRBJ2-2; 8 bases map to TRBD1. With 5 bases clipped from V and 1 base from J, the junction kept 6 bases outside the gene matches. Germline CDR1 SGHNT, CDR2 YENEEA. CDR3 length: 16 residues. The CDR3 DNA is TGTGCCAGCAGCCCTCCCAGGGGGCGGAACACCGGGGAGCTGTTTTTT. It encodes CASSPPRGRNTGELFF.

Here the CDR3 reads CASSPRQGLGGANVLTF. The CDR3 nucleotides read TGTGCCAGCAGCCCCAGACAGGGTCTTGGTGGGGCCAACGTCCTGACTTTC. The chain employs TRBV14 and TRBJ2-6; 7 bases line up with TRBD1. The CDR3 covers 17 residues. Germline V CDR1 and CDR2: SGHDN, FVKESK. After removal of 4 bases from V and 3 bases from J, the junction contained 9 bases not matched to a gene.

As DNA, the CDR3 is TGCAGCGTTGTAGTGGGCGGGAGCTCCTACGAGCAGTACTTC. Residues: CSVVVGGSSYEQYF. The chain employs TRBV29-1 and TRBJ2-7, with 7 bases fitting TRBD2. The CDR3 contains 14 residues. Germline CDR1 reads SQVTM; CDR2 reads ANQGSEA. With V trimmed by 4 bases and J by 0 bases, 6 bases remained unmatched.

In its sample, this clone is large. This chain joins TRBV6-8 and TRBJ2-1, with a tentative D call TRBD2 (6 bases). The germline V gene encodes CDR1 MNHGY and CDR2 SAAAGT. The V gene lost 4 bases and the J gene lost 5 bases, with 15 bases spanning the gap. This CDR3 region has 15 residues. CDR3 sequence: CASSLLAERDNEQFF. CDR3 nucleotide sequence: TGTGCCAGCAGTTTATTAGCGGAGCGGGACAATGAGCAGTTCTTC.

This chain links TRBV6-8 with TRBJ2-7, with 12 positions matching TRBD2. This CDR3 region has 16 residues. V lost 2 bases and J lost 2; bases outside the gene matches: 4. The germline V gene encodes CDR1 MNHGY and CDR2 SAAAGT. CDR3 DNA: TGTGCCAGCAGTTACATGTGGACTAGCGGGACCTACGAGCAGTACTTC. Protein: CASSYMWTSGTYEQYF.

This chain connects TRBV18 to TRBJ2-7, with TRBD2 matching over 7 bases. The germline V gene has CDR1 KGHSH and CDR2 LQKENI. The trim removed 3 bases at V and 5 bases at J, leaving 16 bases unmatched. There are 17 residues in the CDR3. CDR3 sequence reads: CASSPAGFGGGLNEQYF. In nucleotides, the CDR3 is TGTGCCAGCTCACCCGCGGGGTTCGGGGGAGGGCTGAACGAGCAGTACTTC.

The chain uses TRBV11-3 and TRBJ1-3; the D is unclear. V lost 4 bases, J lost 1 base, and 8 bases lay in between. The CDR3 spans 14 residues. Germline CDR1 SGHNT, CDR2 YENEEA. CDR3 sequence reads: CASSYLRSGNTIYF. DNA for the CDR3: TGTGCCAGCAGCTACCTCCGATCTGGAAACACCATATATTTT. Looking up the rest from reference TRBV11-3 and TRBJ1-3 gives the full variable domain: EAGVVQSPRYKIIEKKQPVAFWCNPISGHNTLYWYLQNLGQGPELLIRYENEEAVDDSQLPKDRFSAERLKGVDSTLKIQPAELGDSAVYLCASSYLRSGNTIYFGEGSWLTVV.

The genes are TRBV11-3 and TRBJ1-1, with D uncertain. Trimming removed 5 bases at V and 5 bases at J, with 15 bases between. Germline V gene data show CDR1 as SGHNT and CDR2 as YENEEA. The CDR3 extends over 14 amino acids. The CDR3 region is CASSLQQGRTEAFF. CDR3 in DNA: TGTGCCAGCAGCCTACAACAAGGGCGGACTGAAGCTTTCTTT.

The gene calls are TRBV19 and TRBJ1-1; D possibly corresponds to TRBD1 (5 bases). CDR1 is LNHDA, CDR2 SQIVND, per germline (reference sequence). V lost 7 bases, J lost 8 bases, and 23 bases lay in between. The CDR3 runs 15 residues. CDR3: CASKRGNSDTKEAFF. The CDR3 region has the DNA TGTGCCAGTAAACGGGGGAACTCGGACACCAAAGAAGCTTTCTTT. Filled out from reference TRBV19 and TRBJ1-1, the complete variable domain reads DGGITQSPKYLFRKEGQNVTLSCEQNLNHDAMYWYRQDPGQGLRLIYYSQIVNDFQKGDIAEGYSVSREKKESFPLTVTSAQKNPTAFYLCASKRGNSDTKEAFFGQGTRLTVV.

This chain links TRBV28 with TRBJ2-7; possible D gene TRBD2, 5 bases. V was shortened by 2 bases and J by 0 bases, with 8 bases between the two germline ends. The CDR3 runs to 14 residues. Per germline, CDR1 MDHEN and CDR2 SYDVKM. DNA of the CDR3: TGTGCCAGCAGTTTAGAGGGTGGCTCCTACGAGCAGTACTTC. Its translation is CASSLEGGSYEQYF.

This clone occurred a few times. J is TRBJ1-2 and V is TRBV28; no clear D gene. CDR3 length: 15 residues. V lost 6 bases and J 4 bases, leaving 18 bases between the germline ends. Germline V gene data show CDR1 as MDHEN and CDR2 as SYDVKM. The CDR3 here is CASRFQDRATYGYTF. For the CDR3, the DNA is TGTGCCAGCAGATTTCAAGACCGGGCGACCTATGGCTACACCTTC.

The chain couples TRBV5-1 to TRBJ1-1; 8 bases agree with TRBD1. Unmatched junction bases numbered 9, after V lost 4 bases and J lost 4 bases. Germline V gene sequence: CDR1 SGHRS, CDR2 YFSETQ. The CDR3 is made up of 15 amino acids. The CDR3 here is CASSPGQGKGTEAFF. The CDR3 DNA reads as TGCGCCAGCAGCCCCGGACAGGGCAAGGGCACTGAAGCTTTCTTT.